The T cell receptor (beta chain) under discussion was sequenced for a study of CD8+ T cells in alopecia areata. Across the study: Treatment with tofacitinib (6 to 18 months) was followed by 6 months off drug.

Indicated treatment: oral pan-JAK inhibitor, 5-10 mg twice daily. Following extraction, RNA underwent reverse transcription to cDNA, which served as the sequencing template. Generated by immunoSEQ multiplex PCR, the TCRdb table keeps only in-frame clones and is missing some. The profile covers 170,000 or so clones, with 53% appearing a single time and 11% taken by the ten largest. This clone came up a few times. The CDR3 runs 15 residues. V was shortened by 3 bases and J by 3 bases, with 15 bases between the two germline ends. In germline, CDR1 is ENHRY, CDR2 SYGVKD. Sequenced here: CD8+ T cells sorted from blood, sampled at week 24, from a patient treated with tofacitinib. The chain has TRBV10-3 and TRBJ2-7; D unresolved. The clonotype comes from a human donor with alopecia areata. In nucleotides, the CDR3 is TGTGCCATCAGTGACTCTGAAACGGTTGGCTACGAGCAGTACTTC. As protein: CAISDSETVGYEQYF.